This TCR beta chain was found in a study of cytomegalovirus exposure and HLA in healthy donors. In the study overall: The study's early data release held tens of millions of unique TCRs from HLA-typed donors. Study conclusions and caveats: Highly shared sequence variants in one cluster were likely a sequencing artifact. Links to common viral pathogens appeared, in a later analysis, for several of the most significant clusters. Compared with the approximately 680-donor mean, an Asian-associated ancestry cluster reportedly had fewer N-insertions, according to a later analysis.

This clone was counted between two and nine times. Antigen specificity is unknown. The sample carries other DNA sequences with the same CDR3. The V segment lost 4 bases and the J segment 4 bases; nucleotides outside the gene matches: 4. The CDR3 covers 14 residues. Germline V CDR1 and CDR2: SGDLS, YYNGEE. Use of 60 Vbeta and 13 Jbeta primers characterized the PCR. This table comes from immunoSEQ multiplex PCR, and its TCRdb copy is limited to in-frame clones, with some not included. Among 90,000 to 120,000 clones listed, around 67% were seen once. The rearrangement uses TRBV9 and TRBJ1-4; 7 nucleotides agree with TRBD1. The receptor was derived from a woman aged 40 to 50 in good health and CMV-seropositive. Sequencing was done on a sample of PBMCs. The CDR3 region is CASSPGQLNEKLFF. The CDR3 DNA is TGTGCCAGCAGCCCGGGACAGCTTAATGAAAAACTGTTTTTT. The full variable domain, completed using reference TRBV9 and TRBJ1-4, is DSGVTQTPKHLITATGQRVTLRCSPRSGDLSVYWYQQSLDQGLQFLIQYYNGEERAKGNILERFSAQQFPDLHSELNLSSLELGDSALYFCASSPGQLNEKLFFGSGTQLSVL.